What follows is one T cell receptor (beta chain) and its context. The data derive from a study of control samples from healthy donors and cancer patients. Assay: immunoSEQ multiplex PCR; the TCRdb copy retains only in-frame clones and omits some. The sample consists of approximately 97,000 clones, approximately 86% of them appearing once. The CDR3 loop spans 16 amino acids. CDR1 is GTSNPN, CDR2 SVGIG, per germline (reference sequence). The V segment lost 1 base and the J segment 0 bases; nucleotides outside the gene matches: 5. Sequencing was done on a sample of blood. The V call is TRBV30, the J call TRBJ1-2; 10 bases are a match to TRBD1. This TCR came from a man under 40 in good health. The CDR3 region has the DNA TGTGCCTGGAGTGCCCATGGACAGGGGGCTAACTATGGCTACACCTTC. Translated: CAWSAHGQGANYGYTF.